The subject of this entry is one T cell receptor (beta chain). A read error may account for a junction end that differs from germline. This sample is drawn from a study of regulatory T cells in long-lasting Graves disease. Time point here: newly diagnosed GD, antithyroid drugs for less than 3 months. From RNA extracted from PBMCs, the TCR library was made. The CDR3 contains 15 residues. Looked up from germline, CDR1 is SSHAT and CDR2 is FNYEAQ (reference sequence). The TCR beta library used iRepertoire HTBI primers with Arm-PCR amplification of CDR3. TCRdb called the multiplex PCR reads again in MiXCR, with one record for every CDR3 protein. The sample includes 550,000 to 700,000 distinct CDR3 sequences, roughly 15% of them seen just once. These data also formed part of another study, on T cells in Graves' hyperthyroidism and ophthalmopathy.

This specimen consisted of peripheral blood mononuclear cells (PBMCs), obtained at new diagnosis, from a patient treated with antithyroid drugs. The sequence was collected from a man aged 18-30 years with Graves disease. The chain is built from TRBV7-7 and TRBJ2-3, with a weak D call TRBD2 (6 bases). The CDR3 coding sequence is TGTGCTAGCAGCGAGTTGGGGACTAGCACAGATACGCAGTATTTT. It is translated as CASSELGTSTDTQYF.